Here is one TCR beta chain with its context. Its matching antigen is unknown. This sample was included in a study of vaccination and CD4 T cells after COVID-19. For the study at large: Stimuli were overlapping spike peptide pools of SARS-CoV-2 and three common cold coronaviruses (HCoV-NL63, HCoV-OC43, HCoV-229E).

Germline V gene data show CDR1 as SGHVS and CDR2 as FNYEAQ. The CDR3 length is 15 residues. With 1 base removed from V and 7 bases from J, the gap between germline ends came to 17 bases. The Oncomine TCR Beta short-read assay was applied to DNA of cultured CD4+ T cells. The authors extracted genomic DNA from cultured CD4+ T cells. In TCRdb, the PCR reads were re-called with MiXCR into one record per CDR3 protein. The table shows about 6,700 distinct CDR3 sequences, with 52% occurring only once. Described treatment: approximately nine-day PBMC culture with coronavirus spike peptide pools or control peptides (ViraFEST assay). One should note that the unexposed donor's CD4+ T cells were collected before the COVID-19 pandemic (2011-2018). Where cell yield allowed, unexposed-donor CD4+ T cells were probed with SARS-CoV-2 S/N and four cold-coronavirus spikes.

The chain combines TRBV7-6 with TRBJ2-7; D not resolved. The source material was CD4+ T cells from blood, cultured in vitro. This receptor was obtained from a human donor in good health. CDR3 coding DNA: TGTGCCAGCAGCTTAGAAATTTTGGGGTTAGGGGAGCAGTACTTC. Translated: CASSLEILGLGEQYF.